These 27 T cell receptor beta chains were sequenced from one sample in a study of PD-1 blockade in classical Hodgkin lymphoma. Relapse was seen in all patients after autologous stem cell transplantation, and brentuximab vedotin exposure was variable. TCRdb's copy holds only in-frame clones and misses some; the assay was immunoSEQ multiplex PCR. The table has about 100,000 clones, approximately 90% seen once; the top ten hold just under 20%. This material consisted of peripheral blood mononuclear cells (PBMCs), taken before the second cycle of nivolumab. Receptor source: a human donor with classical Hodgkin lymphoma.

The chain couples TRBV19 to TRBJ2-2; 7 positions agree with TRBD1. Per the germline V gene, CDR1 is LNHDA and CDR2 is SQIVND (reference sequence). The trim removed 6 bases at V and 5 bases at J, leaving 6 bases unmatched. This CDR3 region has 14 residues. In nucleotides, the CDR3 is TGTGCCAGTAGCAACCCGACAGGGACCGGGGAGCTGTTTTTT. Translation: CASSNPTGTGELFF.

This chain links TRBV30 with TRBJ2-3, with 8 bases that match TRBD2. V trimming: 0 bases; J trimming: 6 bases; junction bases outside the gene matches: 8. The germline V gene has CDR1 GTSNPN and CDR2 SVGIG (reference sequence). This CDR3 spans 15 amino acids. The CDR3 region is CAWSVVAGSGDTQYF. CDR3 coding DNA: TGTGCCTGGAGTGTAGTAGCGGGGAGTGGTGATACGCAGTATTTT.

The chain couples TRBV10-1 to TRBJ2-1; D call uncertain. The CDR3 length is 11 residues. V was cut by 0 bases and J by 10 bases, with 4 bases left in between. Germline V CDR1 and CDR2: WNHNN, SYGVQD (reference sequence). The CDR3 DNA is TGCGCCAGCAGTGAGTCGGGCGAGCAGTTCTTC. Protein product: CASSESGEQFF.

V gene TRBV11-2 combines with J gene TRBJ2-5; the D is unclear. V was clipped by 3 bases and J by 2 bases, with 13 bases between them. Germline assignment: CDR1 SGHAT and CDR2 FQNNGV. CDR3 length: 15 residues. For the CDR3, the DNA is TGTGCCAGCAGCTTTTCCGGCTACCCACAAGAGACCCAGTACTTC. It codes for CASSFSGYPQETQYF.

The genes are TRBV19 and TRBJ2-2; TRBD2 aligns across 7 bases. The CDR3 runs 17 residues. Germline V gene lookup returns CDR1 LNHDA and CDR2 SQIVND (reference sequence). J was trimmed by 0 bases and V by 5 bases; bases with no gene match: 9. The DNA for the CDR3 is TGTGCCAGTAGTTCCAGTTCCAGCGGGACGAACACCGGGGAGCTGTTTTTT. It yields the protein CASSSSSSGTNTGELFF.

The chain combines TRBV7-8 with TRBJ2-7, with D perhaps assigned TRBD1 or TRBD2 (5 bases each). CDR1 is SGHVS, CDR2 FQNEAQ, per germline. V shed 7 bases and J shed 4 bases, with 20 bases lying between them. The CDR3 is made up of 15 amino acids. CDR3 loop: CASIPLGRRGYEQYF. CDR3 DNA sequence: TGTGCCAGCATCCCATTGGGACGCCGGGGTTACGAGCAGTACTTC. The whole variable domain, remainder taken from reference TRBV7-8 and TRBJ2-7, is GAGVSQSPRYKVAKRGQDVALRCDPISGHVSLFWYQQALGQGPEFLTYFQNEAQLDKSGLPSDRFFAERPEGSVSTLKIQRTQQEDSAVYLCASIPLGRRGYEQYFGPGTRLTVT.

This chain joins TRBV4-3 and TRBJ2-3; D might be TRBD2 (5 bases). Trimming stripped 6 bases from V and 2 bases from J, with 12 bases between. There are 14 residues in the CDR3. The germline V gene has CDR1 LGHNA and CDR2 YSLEER. CDR3 region: CASSKAEPTDTQYF. The DNA of the CDR3 is TGCGCCAGCAGTAAAGCGGAACCCACAGATACGCAGTATTTT.

The gene calls are TRBV28 and TRBJ2-5, with unresolved D. The CDR3 is 12 amino acids. Trimming took off 3 bases at V and 9 bases at J, with 11 bases between the two ends. Per germline, CDR1 MDHEN and CDR2 SYDVKM. In DNA form, the CDR3 reads TGTGCCAGCAGTTTGATACAGAACGCCCAGTACTTC. It codes for CASSLIQNAQYF.

The chain recombines TRBV9 with TRBJ2-7; TRBD1 might be the D (5 bases). Deletions cut 2 bases from V and 2 bases from J, with 8 bases between. Germline CDR1 reads SGDLS; CDR2 reads YYNGEE. The CDR3 is 13 residues long. The CDR3 is CASSVDSTYEQYF. The CDR3 nucleotides read TGTGCCAGCAGCGTCGACAGCACCTACGAGCAGTACTTC.

This clone was observed a few times. The chain uses TRBV30 and TRBJ1-5; 9 bases are shared with TRBD1. This CDR3 has 14 residues. Germline V gene sequence: CDR1 GTSNPN, CDR2 SVGIG (reference sequence). Losses at the gene ends were 3 bases for V and 4 bases for J; bases not matched to a gene: 4. Here the CDR3 reads CAWSLGTGNQPQHF. DNA of the CDR3: TGTGCCTGGAGCTTAGGGACAGGGAATCAGCCCCAGCATTTT. Based on the CDR3 plus reference TRBV30 and TRBJ1-5, the full variable domain is SQTIHQWPATLVQPVGSPLSLECTVEGTSNPNLYWYRQAAGRGLQLLFYSVGIGQISSEVPQNLSASRPQDRQFILSSKKLLLSDSGFYLCAWSLGTGNQPQHFGDGTRLSIL.

The chain links TRBV10-2 to TRBJ2-2, with 7 bases aligning to TRBD1. Germline CDR1 is WSHSY and CDR2 is SAAADI. Germline trimming cut 6 bases from V and 2 bases from J; bases unmatched to any gene: 6. CDR3 size: 15 residues. CDR3 protein: CASRPGTANTGELFF. CDR3 nucleotides: TGCGCCAGCAGGCCCGGGACAGCAAACACCGGGGAGCTGTTTTTT.

V is TRBV5-1 and J is TRBJ1-1; D gene ambiguous. Deletions cut 0 bases from V and 10 bases from J, with 13 bases between. CDR3 length: 13 amino acids. Per the germline V gene, CDR1 is SGHRS and CDR2 is YFSETQ. CDR3 coding DNA: TGCGCCAGCAGCTTGGGGGTTCCGGATGGAGCTTTCTTT. It encodes CASSLGVPDGAFF. Drawing the rest from reference TRBV5-1 and TRBJ1-1, the complete variable domain is KAGVTQTPRYLIKTRGQQVTLSCSPISGHRSVSWYQQTPGQGLQFLFEYFSETQRNKGNFPGRFSGRQFSNSRSEMNVSTLELGDSALYLCASSLGVPDGAFFGQGTRLTVV.

The chain links TRBV30 to TRBJ1-3, with D unresolved. The CDR3 runs to 13 residues. V was trimmed by 2 bases and J by 3 bases, leaving 8 bases between them. Germline V gives CDR1 GTSNPN, CDR2 SVGIG (reference sequence). DNA of the CDR3: TGTGCCTGGAGTCTGGCGGTTGGAAACACCATATATTTT. This sequence encodes CAWSLAVGNTIYF. The entire variable domain, with the rest obtained from reference TRBV30 and TRBJ1-3, is as follows: SQTIHQWPATLVQPVGSPLSLECTVEGTSNPNLYWYRQAAGRGLQLLFYSVGIGQISSEVPQNLSASRPQDRQFILSSKKLLLSDSGFYLCAWSLAVGNTIYFGEGSWLTVV.

V usage is TRBV28 and J usage is TRBJ2-5; no clear D gene. The CDR3 sequence is 16 residues long. CDR1 is MDHEN, CDR2 SYDVKM, per germline. The germline V and J ends were trimmed by 2 bases and 5 bases, with 18 bases remaining between them. The CDR3 region is CASSLPPTRAWETQYF. As DNA, the CDR3 is TGTGCCAGCAGTTTACCCCCGACAAGGGCTTGGGAGACCCAGTACTTC.

V gene TRBV4-1 combines with J gene TRBJ1-1; D is ambiguous. Germline-derived CDR1 and CDR2 are MGHRA and YSYEKL. V was pared by 4 bases and J by 1 base, with 10 bases between. CDR3 length: 14 residues. In nucleotides, the CDR3 is TGCGCCAGCAGCCGAGAGGATCAGAACACTGAAGCTTTCTTT. Residues: CASSREDQNTEAFF.

The V and J genes are TRBV5-4 and TRBJ2-7; 10 bases are shared with TRBD2. CDR3 size: 15 residues. Germline V gene sequence: CDR1 SGHNT, CDR2 YYREEE (reference sequence). The J segment lost 3 bases and the V segment lost 3 bases, leaving 6 bases of the junction unmatched. Here the CDR3 DNA reads TGTGCCAGCAGCTATGGGACTAGCGAGAACTACGAGCAGTACTTC. This translates into CASSYGTSENYEQYF.

This chain links TRBV5-5 with TRBJ2-5, with 7 bases identical to TRBD1. The CDR3 sequence is 14 residues long. Trimming cost V 0 bases and J 3 bases; bases outside gene matches: 2. Germline assignment: CDR1 SGHKS and CDR2 YYEKEE (reference sequence). DNA of the CDR3: TGTGCCAGCAGCTTGGCGACAGGGAAAGAGACCCAGTACTTC. Amino acid sequence: CASSLATGKETQYF.

The chain combines TRBV11-3 with TRBJ2-5, with 11 bases that match TRBD2. CDR1 SGHNT and CDR2 YENEEA come from the germline V gene. The CDR3 contains 17 residues. V lost 5 bases, J lost 0 bases, and 8 bases stayed unmatched. CDR3 nucleotide sequence: TGTGCCAGCAGCATCCGGATAGCGGGAGGGTACCAAGAGACCCAGTACTTC. Encoded protein: CASSIRIAGGYQETQYF.

V and J are TRBV11-2 and TRBJ2-5; the D gene could be TRBD1 or TRBD2 (5 bases each). The V gene lost 4 bases and the J gene lost 3 bases, with 15 bases spanning the gap. The CDR3 length is 15 residues. CDR1 is SGHAT and CDR2 is FQNNGV in the germline V gene. CDR3 residues: CASSYNRFGEETQYF. Here the CDR3 DNA reads TGTGCCAGCAGCTACAACAGGTTCGGGGAAGAGACCCAGTACTTC.

This clone occurred a few times. V and J are TRBV27 and TRBJ1-2; 8 nucleotides match TRBD1. Germline loops: CDR1 MNHEY, CDR2 SMNVEV (reference sequence). V was pared by 5 bases and J by 3 bases, with 5 bases of the junction left unmatched. The CDR3 loop spans 14 amino acids. DNA of the CDR3: TGTGCCAGCAGTCCAAGACAGGGGCACTATGGCTACACCTTC. It codes for CASSPRQGHYGYTF.

Only a few counts were recorded for this clone. The chain links TRBV6-1 to TRBJ2-7; the D gene is possibly TRBD2 (5 bases). Germline CDR1 reads MNHNS; CDR2 reads SASEGT. V lost 7 bases to trimming and J lost 5 bases, with 15 bases between them. The CDR3 is 13 amino acids. CDR3 sequence reads: CASTPGNNNEQYF. CDR3 DNA: TGTGCCAGCACCCCCGGGAATAATAACGAGCAGTACTTC.

The rearrangement joins TRBV27 to TRBJ2-2; no clear D. Trimming took 2 bases from V and 5 from J, leaving 12 bases between them. CDR3 length equals 15 residues. Germline CDR1 is MNHEY and CDR2 is SMNVEV (reference sequence). CDR3 sequence reads: CASSLGRSSTGELFF. The CDR3 bases are TGTGCCAGCAGTTTAGGGCGTAGTTCTACCGGGGAGCTGTTTTTT.

The rearrangement uses TRBV4-1 and TRBJ1-1; no definite D call. CDR1 is MGHRA, CDR2 YSYEKL, per germline. With 1 base removed from V and 2 bases from J, the gap between germline ends came to 17 bases. This CDR3 region has 17 residues. The CDR3 region is CASSQGSLGPTNTEAFF. The CDR3 region has the DNA TGCGCCAGCAGCCAAGGAAGCCTGGGCCCAACCAACACTGAAGCTTTCTTT.

This chain's CDR3 is CASSQDRGNYGYTF. In nucleotides, the CDR3 is TGTGCCAGCAGCCAAGATCGGGGGAACTATGGCTACACCTTC. The chain is built from TRBV14 and TRBJ1-2, with D perhaps TRBD1 (5 bases). Trimming left V 0 bases short and J 2 bases short, with 7 bases between. Germline values: CDR1 SGHDN, CDR2 FVKESK. CDR3 length: 14 amino acids.

Regarding this clone: The same CDR3 is also encoded by other DNA sequences in this sample. The chain uses TRBV30 and TRBJ2-2; D is perhaps TRBD1 or TRBD2 (5 bases each). CDR1 is GTSNPN and CDR2 is SVGIG in the germline V gene (reference sequence). The V gene lost 3 bases and the J gene lost 3 bases, with 11 bases spanning the gap. The CDR3 is 14 amino acids. In DNA, the CDR3 is TGTGCCTGGAGAAGGGGACGGGACACCGGGGAGCTGTTTTTT. It codes for CAWRRGRDTGELFF.

The chain employs TRBV6-5 and TRBJ2-7, with 9 bases fitting TRBD1. Trimming at V came to 6 bases and at J to 1 base, leaving 4 bases not matched to a gene. Germline CDR1 reads MNHEY; CDR2 reads SVGAGI. The CDR3 covers 14 residues. As DNA, the CDR3 is TGTGCCAGCAGGACGGGGACAGGGTCCTACGAGCAGTACTTC. This sequence encodes CASRTGTGSYEQYF.

The rearrangement links TRBV18 to TRBJ1-2; possibly TRBD1 for D (6 bases). The V and J ends lost 2 bases and 5 bases respectively, with 18 bases between them. Germline V gene sequence: CDR1 KGHSH, CDR2 LQKENI. This CDR3 contains 16 residues. The CDR3 here is CASSPGQTELKYGYTF. The CDR3 DNA follows: TGTGCCAGCTCACCAGGACAGACGGAATTAAAGTATGGCTACACCTTC.